The 30 T cell receptor beta chains below were found in one sample sequenced in a study of OX40 agonist ivuxolimab in advanced cancers. Measured with immunoSEQ multiplex PCR; TCRdb has only the in-frame clones, and not every one. Among 65,000 to 85,000 clones listed, roughly four fifths were seen once. The starting material was CD4+ or CD8+ T cells sorted from blood, obtained in a trial of the OX40 agonist ivuxolimab. These receptors came from an adult with an advanced solid tumor such as melanoma, head and neck, liver or kidney cancer.

For this clone: Other DNA sequences in this specimen translate into the identical CDR3. The V and J genes are TRBV5-1 and TRBJ2-5, with D possibly called TRBD1 or TRBD2 (7 bases each). Looked up from germline, CDR1 is SGHRS and CDR2 is YFSETQ. The V and J ends lost 1 base and 5 bases respectively, with 24 bases between them. The CDR3 loop spans 18 amino acids. CDR3 loop: CASSLRGRGAGGEETQYF. The CDR3 DNA reads TGCGCCAGCAGCTTGAGAGGGCGTGGGGCAGGGGGGGAGGAGACCCAGTACTTC.

The rearrangement joins TRBV27 to TRBJ2-5; 10 bases align to TRBD2. V shed 2 bases and J 5 bases; nucleotides not matched to a gene: 5. The CDR3 totals 15 residues. Germline lookup yields CDR1 MNHEY and CDR2 SMNVEV (reference sequence). The CDR3: CASSLGAGGRETQYF. In DNA, the CDR3 is TGTGCCAGCAGTTTAGGAGCGGGAGGGCGGGAGACCCAGTACTTC.

This sequence joins TRBV9 and TRBJ2-5, with a possible D match to TRBD2 (6 bases). Germline assignment: CDR1 SGDLS and CDR2 YYNGEE. This CDR3 comprises 15 residues. The germline V and J ends were trimmed by 1 base and 1 base, with 11 bases remaining between them. The CDR3 nucleotides are TGTGCCAGCAGCGTAATATCGGGAGCCCAAGAGACCCAGTACTTC. Its protein product is CASSVISGAQETQYF.

This clone came up once. The chain carries TRBV25-1 and TRBJ1-2; D is perhaps TRBD1 (6 bases). CDR3 length: 13 amino acids. Trimming pared 2 bases from V and 2 bases from J, leaving 6 bases between. Looked up from germline, CDR1 is MGHDK and CDR2 is SYGVNS. Here the CDR3 reads CASSEQGNYGYTF. In DNA form, the CDR3 reads TGTGCCAGCAGTGAACAGGGGAACTATGGCTACACCTTC.

The table lists this clone with a few counts. The chain couples TRBV5-1 to TRBJ1-1; D is ambiguous. Germline CDR1 and CDR2: SGHRS and YFSETQ. Trimming pared 2 bases from V and 0 bases from J, leaving 11 bases between. CDR3 size: 15 residues. The CDR3 loop reads CASSLLDTMNTEAFF. The CDR3 DNA sequence: TGCGCCAGCAGCTTACTGGATACTATGAACACTGAAGCTTTCTTT.

The chain is built from TRBV25-1 and TRBJ2-3; D is perhaps TRBD2 (7 bases). Trimming removed 6 bases at V and 3 bases at J, with 13 bases between. The germline V gene encodes CDR1 MGHDK and CDR2 SYGVNS. The CDR3 is made up of 14 amino acids. In DNA, the CDR3 is TGTGCCAGCAGCCAAGCGGGACAAACAGATACGCAGTATTTT. Translated, it gives CASSQAGQTDTQYF.

This clone was found a few times. The chain joins TRBV9 to TRBJ2-2; weak D call: TRBD2 (5 bases). CDR1 SGDLS and CDR2 YYNGEE come from the germline V gene. V was trimmed by 2 bases and J by 3 bases, leaving 8 bases between them. The CDR3 is 14 residues long. In DNA form, the CDR3 reads TGTGCCAGCAGCGTCGGACTGGACACCGGGGAGCTGTTTTTT. Its translation is CASSVGLDTGELFF.

The gene calls are TRBV5-4 and TRBJ1-2, with 11 positions matching TRBD1. Unmatched junction bases numbered 6, after V lost 4 bases and J lost 4 bases. Germline V gene lookup returns CDR1 SGHNT and CDR2 YYREEE (reference sequence). CDR3 length: 15 residues. CDR3 residues: CASSEGTGGLYGYTF. CDR3 nucleotide sequence: TGTGCCAGCAGCGAGGGGACAGGGGGACTCTATGGCTACACCTTC.

V and J are TRBV7-2 and TRBJ1-2, with unresolved D. V was clipped by 3 bases and J by 5 bases, with 7 bases between them. This CDR3 contains 12 residues. Germline V gives CDR1 SGHTA, CDR2 FQGNSA. In nucleotides, the CDR3 is TGTGCCAGCAGCTTCGGACCTTATGGCTACACCTTC. This sequence encodes CASSFGPYGYTF.

The V and J genes are TRBV14 and TRBJ2-7; TRBD2 matches at 10 bases. The CDR3 contains 16 residues. The V segment lost 0 bases and the J segment 6 bases; nucleotides outside the gene matches: 8. Germline V gene data show CDR1 as SGHDN and CDR2 as FVKESK. The CDR3 DNA is TGTGCCAGCAGCCAAGATTATTCTAGCGGGGGACTCGAGCAGTACTTC. It translates to CASSQDYSSGGLEQYF.

The chain uses TRBV5-4 and TRBJ1-5; 7 bases map to TRBD1. The CDR3 is 14 residues long. V was clipped by 2 bases and J by 7 bases; unmatched bases: 6. CDR1 is SGHNT and CDR2 is YYREEE in the germline V gene (reference sequence). CDR3 sequence: CASSLGGLGQPQHF. DNA of the CDR3: TGTGCCAGCAGCTTAGGGGGCCTGGGGCAGCCCCAGCATTTT.

The rearrangement uses TRBV5-1 and TRBJ2-3; D is possibly TRBD2 (5 bases). CDR1 SGHRS and CDR2 YFSETQ come from the germline V gene. There are 16 residues in the CDR3. V lost 1 base, J lost 1 base, and 13 bases lay in between. The CDR3 here is CASSLSSPRGTDTQYF. For the CDR3, the DNA is TGCGCCAGCAGCTTGTCCTCCCCGAGGGGCACAGATACGCAGTATTTT.

The J gene is TRBJ1-3, the V gene TRBV7-3; the match to TRBD1 covers 8 bases. With V trimmed by 3 bases and J by 4 bases, 5 bases remained unmatched. Germline V gives CDR1 SGHTA, CDR2 FQGTGA. The CDR3 consists of 15 residues. CDR3 residues: CASSFSTGEGNTIYF. Written as DNA, the CDR3 is TGTGCCAGCAGCTTCTCGACAGGGGAGGGAAACACCATATATTTT. Drawing the rest from reference TRBV7-3 and TRBJ1-3, the complete variable domain is GAGVSQTPSNKVTEKGKYVELRCDPISGHTALYWYRQSLGQGPEFLIYFQGTGAADDSGLPNDRFFAVRPEGSVSTLKIQRTERGDSAVYLCASSFSTGEGNTIYFGEGSWLTVV.

The table lists this clone with a few counts. The J gene is TRBJ2-7, the V gene TRBV14; maybe TRBD1 (5 bases). Germline CDR1 and CDR2: SGHDN and FVKESK. This CDR3 spans 12 amino acids. V was clipped by 4 bases and J by 8 bases, with 12 bases between them. CDR3 DNA: TGTGCCAGCAGCCCTTTAGGGGCGCAGCAGTACTTC. Encoded protein: CASSPLGAQQYF.

This chain connects TRBV5-4 to TRBJ2-7, with 9 bases that match TRBD1. With 4 bases clipped from V and 6 bases from J, the junction kept 8 bases outside the gene matches. The CDR3 sequence is 14 residues long. The V gene's germline CDR1 is SGHNT and CDR2 YYREEE (reference sequence). The CDR3 sequence: CASSPPGQGSEQYF. CDR3 DNA: TGTGCCAGCAGCCCACCGGGACAGGGTAGCGAGCAGTACTTC. Filled out from reference TRBV5-4 and TRBJ2-7, the complete variable domain reads ETGVTQSPTHLIKTRGQQVTLRCSSQSGHNTVSWYQQALGQGPQFIFQYYREEENGRGNFPPRFSGLQFPNYSSELNVNALELDDSALYLCASSPPGQGSEQYFGPGTRLTVT.

The rearrangement links TRBV7-9 to TRBJ1-5; 7 bases fit TRBD1. This CDR3 has 15 amino acids. Germline V gene lookup returns CDR1 SEHNR and CDR2 FQNEAQ (reference sequence). V was pared by 4 bases and J by 7 bases, with 10 bases of the junction left unmatched. The DNA of the CDR3 is TGTGCCAGCAGCTCGCATGGGGCCAGGGGGCAGCCCCAGCATTTT. Amino acids: CASSSHGARGQPQHF.

The V call is TRBV28, the J call TRBJ2-3; D may be TRBD1 or TRBD2 (5 bases each). V was cut by 5 bases and J by 12 bases, with 24 bases left in between. CDR1 and CDR2 from the germline V gene are MDHEN and SYDVKM. The CDR3 has 15 amino acids. Written as DNA, the CDR3 is TGTGCCAGCAGTCCCTCGGGACGAGTATTGGTGTTTCAGTATTTT. This encodes CASSPSGRVLVFQYF.

The V and J genes are TRBV7-3 and TRBJ2-3, with 10 bases matching TRBD2. The germline V gene encodes CDR1 SGHTA and CDR2 FQGTGA. The CDR3 runs 15 residues. With V trimmed by 5 bases and J by 2 bases, 4 bases remained unmatched. The chain's CDR3 is CASSRSGRDTDTQYF. The CDR3 nucleotides are TGTGCCAGCAGCCGCAGCGGGAGGGACACAGATACGCAGTATTTT.

The V and J genes are TRBV19 and TRBJ2-2; D unclear. Looked up from germline, CDR1 is LNHDA and CDR2 is SQIVND (reference sequence). This CDR3 is 15 amino acids long. V lost 9 bases and J lost 1, with 15 bases in between. The CDR3 nucleotides are TGTGCCAGCACCACGGTGGGTGTGAACACCGGGGAGCTGTTTTTT. Encoded protein: CASTTVGVNTGELFF.

The chain uses TRBV5-1 and TRBJ1-2; D is possibly TRBD1 (6 bases). V was trimmed by 3 bases and J by 2 bases, leaving 8 bases between them. Germline-derived CDR1 and CDR2 are SGHRS and YFSETQ. This CDR3 is built from 13 residues. The CDR3 DNA sequence: TGCGCCAGCAGCTCGCAGGGGAACTATGGCTACACCTTC. Amino acid sequence: CASSSQGNYGYTF.

This rearrangement joins TRBV15 to TRBJ2-1, with D tentatively TRBD1 (6 bases). With 3 bases removed from V and 4 bases from J, the gap between germline ends came to 7 bases. The CDR3 extends over 13 amino acids. Germline CDR1 is LNHNV and CDR2 is YYDKDF (reference sequence). The DNA for the CDR3 is TGTGCCACCAGCAGGGGACAATACAATGAGCAGTTCTTC. It specifies CATSRGQYNEQFF.

Concerning this clone itself: An end of the junction differs from the germline gene, which may be a read error. V and J are TRBV7-7 and TRBJ2-2; D is uncertain. The CDR3 covers 13 residues. Per germline, CDR1 SSHAT and CDR2 FNYEAQ (reference sequence). Here the CDR3 reads CASSSMGTGELFF. CDR3 sequence (DNA): TGTGCTAGCAGCTCAATGGGGACCGGGGAGCTGTTTTTT.

V gene TRBV19 combines with J gene TRBJ2-7, with 9 nucleotides matching TRBD1. The length of the CDR3 is 14 residues. Unmatched junction bases numbered 5, after V lost 4 bases and J lost 4 bases. Germline-derived CDR1 and CDR2 are LNHDA and SQIVND (reference sequence). Here the CDR3 DNA reads TGTGCCAGTAGTAGGGGGACAGGGTTTTACGAGCAGTACTTC. This encodes CASSRGTGFYEQYF.

This chain joins TRBV6-6 and TRBJ1-1, with D unresolved. The ends were cut back, 9 bases at V and 5 bases at J, with 16 bases in the middle. This CDR3 is 13 amino acids long. CDR1 MNHNY and CDR2 SVGAGI come from the germline V gene (reference sequence). CDR3 DNA: TGTGCCAGTCGACTTGAACGAGGAACTGAAGCTTTCTTT. Translated: CASRLERGTEAFF.

This clone was observed a handful of times. The chain is built from TRBV30 and TRBJ1-5; D is unclear. The CDR3 covers 12 residues. From germline, CDR1 is GTSNPN and CDR2 SVGIG (reference sequence). Trimming removed 2 bases at V and 5 bases at J, with 7 bases between. The CDR3 region is CAWSTEDQPQHF. DNA for the CDR3: TGTGCCTGGAGTACAGAAGATCAGCCCCAGCATTTT. The full variable domain, in which reference TRBV30 and TRBJ1-5 provide the parts outside the CDR3, is SQTIHQWPATLVQPVGSPLSLECTVEGTSNPNLYWYRQAAGRGLQLLFYSVGIGQISSEVPQNLSASRPQDRQFILSSKKLLLSDSGFYLCAWSTEDQPQHFGDGTRLSIL.

This chain connects TRBV11-3 to TRBJ1-1, with a possible D match to TRBD1 (5 bases). In germline, CDR1 is SGHNT, CDR2 YENEEA. Deletions cut 5 bases from V and 3 bases from J, with 13 bases between. This CDR3 spans 14 amino acids. The CDR3 protein is CASSPWTSDTEAFF. The CDR3 bases are TGTGCCAGCAGCCCTTGGACATCCGACACTGAAGCTTTCTTT.

The genes are TRBV6-4 and TRBJ1-2, with D possibly being TRBD1 (6 bases). This CDR3 spans 12 amino acids. Trimming stripped 7 bases from V and 6 bases from J, with 12 bases between. Per germline, CDR1 MRHNA and CDR2 SNTAGT. The CDR3 loop reads CASTNRDDGYTF. CDR3 in DNA: TGTGCCAGCACTAACAGGGACGATGGCTACACCTTC.

The rearrangement joins TRBV18 to TRBJ1-2; TRBD1 matches at 7 bases. The CDR3 consists of 14 residues. Losses at the gene ends were 4 bases for V and 3 bases for J; bases not matched to a gene: 5. Germline V gene lookup returns CDR1 KGHSH and CDR2 LQKENI. CDR3 loop: CASSLSDRYYGYTF. For the CDR3, the DNA is TGTGCCAGCTCACTATCGGACAGGTACTATGGCTACACCTTC.

The chain is built from TRBV6-5 and TRBJ1-5, with D possibly matching TRBD1 (5 bases). CDR1 MNHEY and CDR2 SVGAGI come from the germline V gene. Trimming stripped 2 bases from V and 6 bases from J, with 11 bases between. The CDR3 totals 14 residues. The CDR3 DNA reads TGTGCCAGCAGTTACCGGGGGGGGGTTCAGCCCCAGCATTTT. Its translation: CASSYRGGVQPQHF.

The chain carries TRBV7-6 and TRBJ1-1; 7 nucleotides agree with TRBD1. Losses at the gene ends were 2 bases for V and 0 bases for J; bases not matched to a gene: 9. The CDR3 is 17 residues long. The germline V gene encodes CDR1 SGHVS and CDR2 FNYEAQ. The CDR3 spells CASSLKRQGYMNTEAFF. CDR3 coding DNA: TGTGCCAGCAGCTTAAAGCGACAGGGCTACATGAACACTGAAGCTTTCTTT.